The 5 T cell receptor beta chains below all came from one sample that was sequenced in a study of blood T cells in healthy people across ages. Using a J-beta primer mix together with a sample-barcoded 5' primer, a second PCR was run for roughly 6 to 11 cycles. TCRdb fed the 5' RACE reads into MiXCR, producing one record per CDR3 protein. The sample shows fewer than 700,000 distinct CDR3 sequences, 40% to 50% of them seen only once. Sequenced: blood. These TCRs come from a man older than 75 in good health.

This chain uses TRBV7-9 with TRBJ1-2, with TRBD1 matching 8 bases. The ends lost 3 bases at V and 0 bases at J; junction bases unmatched: 3. Germline V lookup: CDR1 SEHNR, CDR2 FQNEAQ (reference sequence). CDR3 length: 15 amino acids. CDR3 residues: CASSFDRGANYGYTF. The CDR3 coding sequence is TGTGCCAGCAGCTTCGACAGGGGTGCTAACTATGGCTACACCTTC.

Here the CDR3 DNA reads TGTGCCAGCAGCTTAGCGCGCCGCGGTGAGCAGTTCTTC. This encodes CASSLARRGEQFF. V and J are TRBV7-2 and TRBJ2-1; D is unresolved. Between the trimmed V and J ends, which lost 0 bases and 9 bases, there was a span of 9 bases. The CDR3 spans 13 residues. CDR1 and CDR2 (germline): SGHTA, FQGNSA.

This clonotype was seen at least ten times. This chain uses TRBV6-5 with TRBJ2-6, with no clear D. V was cut by 2 bases and J by 0 bases, with 5 bases left in between. Germline loops: CDR1 MNHEY, CDR2 SVGAGI. CDR3 length: 15 residues. The CDR3 loop reads CASSYASSGANVLTF. The CDR3 nucleotides read TGTGCCAGCAGTTACGCCAGCTCTGGGGCCAACGTCCTGACTTTC.

The V gene is TRBV20-1, the J gene TRBJ2-3; D tentatively reads TRBD1 or TRBD2 (6 bases each). Germline CDR1 reads DFQATT; CDR2 reads SNEGSKA (reference sequence). The CDR3 contains 12 residues. The CDR3 region has the DNA TGCGGAACAGGGACTAGCACAGATACGCAGTATTTT. Protein product: CGTGTSTDTQYF.

This clonotype was counted at least ten times. The rearrangement links TRBV6-5 to TRBJ2-2, with 9 bases matching TRBD1. Trimming at V came to 2 bases and at J to 7 bases, leaving 5 bases not matched to a gene. Germline CDR1 MNHEY, CDR2 SVGAGI. The CDR3 loop spans 15 amino acids. In DNA, the CDR3 is TGTGCCAGCAGTTACGGGGACAGGGTGAGCGGGGAGCTGTTTTTT. Protein product: CASSYGDRVSGELFF.